A single T cell receptor beta chain is shown here with its context. There are a few counts of this clonotype. What antigen it recognizes has not been identified. No much larger clone is present one base from it, and per-base qualities are unavailable. TCR beta CDR3 regions were amplified from RNA transcripts. A first-round RT-PCR of the TCR CDR3 used the HTBI primer set with the Qiagen OneStep RT-PCR kit. A second multiplex PCR round built the libraries, followed by size selection and purification. Paired-end sequencing of the libraries was performed with 100 bp reads on an Illumina HiSeq2000. As for the original processing: Raw data were processed with SOAPnuke, discarding reads with adapters, uncalled bases, mean Phred below 15, or no exact constant-primer or identifier match. COPE v1.2.5 was used to merge the high-quality paired reads, and each unique nucleotide sequence was defined as a clonotype. Clonotypes were aligned to IMGT TRBV, TRBD and TRBJ reference segments using MiTCR v1.1. The analysis included only V-J combinations with a frequency above 0.0001, which together covered roughly 99% of the repertoires. A TCS score was defined as the ratio between F50 (clonal expansion) and ExV (chaos), using BLOSUM62-based TCRdist between CDR3 peptides within each V-J. Welch's t-statistics and random forest reduced 500 to 650 V-J features to roughly 13, which were used in a naive Bayes classifier (R e1071). Thyroid-blood repertoire similarity was quantified with the Morisita-Horn index. The public reads were reanalyzed by TCRdb: fastp trimming at Q25, MiXCR alignment, in-frame beta chains only. Under each unique CDR3 protein, matching rows form one entry showing the most common genes and DNA. The V and J calls follow TCRdb's processing rather than the paper's. For this sample there are roughly 700,000 distinct CDR3 sequences; over 35% appear just once. The ten largest clones add up to around 30% of the sample.

The sample is drawn from a study of T cells in Graves' hyperthyroidism and ophthalmopathy (dated by TCRdb to about 2019). A note on the overall study: Peripheral blood was sampled at the time of initial diagnosis, prior to any treatment. TCR V-J signatures able to tell the groups apart were searched for in a discovery cohort of 95 or so patients, of whom fewer than 45 had Graves' ophthalmopathy and 55 to 65 had stable Graves' hyperthyroidism. An independent validation cohort of about 19 hyperthyroidism patients and 15 or so patients who later progressed to ophthalmopathy tested prospective prediction of ophthalmopathy. For training and testing, the approximately 92 patients in the discovery cohort were randomly divided in a 7:3 ratio. In addition, the study compared T-cell repertoires in thyroid tissue and in blood from over 5 Graves' hyperthyroidism patients. Once sampling was done, hyperthyroidism patients were given methimazole at a starting dose of 30 mg daily, whereas ophthalmopathy patients were given high-dose intravenous methylprednisolone. According to the paper, TCR Vbeta CDR3 sequencing was carried out on over 130 peripheral blood samples, which came from 40 to 45 ophthalmopathy, under 80 hyperthyroidism and approximately 17 progressor patients. Here is what the overall study found, with its caveats: During validation, the model predicted progression to ophthalmopathy a median of about 5.9 months ahead of onset, with roughly 65% sensitivity and around 73% specificity. Most expanded thyroid clonotypes (frequency above 0.001) were also detected in blood, a finding suggesting that blood repertoires may reflect thyroid immune responses. Sample size was not statistically predetermined, and blinding of investigators to group allocation was not performed. In cross-validation, a model built on a 13 V-J signature told ophthalmopathy apart from stable hyperthyroidism with over 85% sensitivity and roughly 82% specificity, and in testing the same model reached 80%/75%.

Stable Graves' hyperthyroidism was defined as no progression to ophthalmopathy during 18 months of follow-up. Hyperthyroidism patients were newly diagnosed, had a disease duration of under 2 months, and were aged 18 to 65 years. Exclusion was applied to patients with uncontrolled infections, other autoimmune diseases, pregnancy or lactation. Diagnoses were based on clinical symptoms, serum thyroxine and TRAb, thyroid ultrasound and orbital computed tomography. PBMCs were separated from 7.5 to 10 ml of fresh peripheral blood using Ficoll-Paque density gradient centrifugation. Trizol reagent was used to extract total RNA, and RNA quality was then checked on an Agilent 2100 Bioanalyzer. The CDR3 starts with the cysteine, ends with the phenylalanine, and has 15 residues. The only DNA kept is the CDR3, 45 bases in frame from the first base. In the germline V gene, CDR1 corresponds to ENHRY and CDR2 to SYGVKD. The V end gives up 4 bases and the J end 0 bases, leaving 2 bases in the junction not matched to a gene.

The source of this sequence is a woman aged 40 to 50 with Graves' hyperthyroidism. The chain links TRBV10-3 with TRBJ2-3; TRBD1 matches 9 bases in the middle. The specimen sequenced was blood. The bases read TGTGCCATCAGTGGCGGACAGGGGAGCACAGATACGCAGTATTTT. Protein translation: CAISGGQGSTDTQYF.